The 31 T cell receptor beta chains given below trace back to one sample, sequenced in a study of shared clonotypes between healthy human individuals. TCRdb keeps only in-frame clones here, not all; method: immunoSEQ multiplex PCR. The table shows 2,500,000 or so clones, with roughly 93% occurring only once. Material for sequencing was naive CD4+ T cells from PBMCs. Sample subset: CD45RA+ positively selected. All receptors derive from a man aged 18 to 30 in good health. Some clones in this sample may be carry-over from other donors' samples.

The J gene is TRBJ2-2, the V gene TRBV9, with 14 bases identical to TRBD2. Per germline, CDR1 SGDLS and CDR2 YYNGEE. Trimming cost V 4 bases and J 0 bases; bases outside gene matches: 8. This CDR3 has 19 residues. CDR3 in DNA: TGTGCCAGCAGCTCAGGGACTAGCGGGGGACTCCCGAACACCGGGGAGCTGTTTTTT. Its protein is CASSSGTSGGLPNTGELFF. Full variable domain (rest looked up from reference TRBV9 and TRBJ2-2): DSGVTQTPKHLITATGQRVTLRCSPRSGDLSVYWYQQSLDQGLQFLIQYYNGEERAKGNILERFSAQQFPDLHSELNLSSLELGDSALYFCASSSGTSGGLPNTGELFFGEGSRLTVL.

The chain uses TRBV10-2 and TRBJ2-5; 8 bases agree with TRBD2. Germline CDR1 and CDR2: WSHSY and SAAADI. This CDR3 spans 13 amino acids. Trimming took 3 bases from V and 5 from J; bases not matched to a gene: 2. The CDR3 nucleotides read TGCGCCAGCAGTGAAGAGCGGGGGGAGACCCAGTACTTC. Amino acid sequence: CASSEERGETQYF.

This clone was picked up one time. Germline and junction disagree at one end, which may indicate a read error. The CDR3 bases are TGCGCCAGCAGTTTGGGACAGCTCCTTAACTATGGCTACACCTTC. This codes for CASSLGQLLNYGYTF. The chain carries TRBV5-1 and TRBJ1-2, with 7 positions matching TRBD1. CDR3 length equals 15 residues. Germline V CDR1 and CDR2: SGHRS, YFSETQ. The full variable domain, with the rest looked up from reference TRBV5-1 and TRBJ1-2, is KAGVTQTPRYLIKTRGQQVTLSCSPISGHRSVSWYQQTPGQGLQFLFEYFSETQRNKGNFPGRFSGRQFSNSRSEMNVSTLELGDSALYLCASSLGQLLNYGYTFGSGTRLTVV.

This clone has just a few counts. Other nucleotide sequences in the sample specify the same CDR3. The rearrangement links TRBV29-1 to TRBJ1-1, with unresolved D. Looked up from germline, CDR1 is SQVTM and CDR2 is ANQGSEA. The V end was cut by 4 bases, the J end by 0 bases, with 9 bases between. The CDR3 extends over 13 amino acids. Written as DNA, the CDR3 is TGCAGCGTTGTCAGGCCGATGAACACTGAAGCTTTCTTT. Encoded protein: CSVVRPMNTEAFF.

V usage is TRBV11-3 and J usage is TRBJ1-6, with D unclear. This CDR3 region has 13 residues. Germline V gene lookup returns CDR1 SGHNT and CDR2 YENEEA. Trimming removed 4 bases from V and 7 bases from J, with 8 bases in between. The CDR3: CASSSSLNSPLHF. The CDR3 bases are TGTGCCAGCAGCTCTAGTTTGAATTCACCCCTCCACTTT.

This clone has more than one count but fewer than ten. The genes are TRBV9 and TRBJ1-1; D not certain. Germline CDR1 reads SGDLS; CDR2 reads YYNGEE. Deletions cut 7 bases from V and 0 bases from J, with 10 bases between. CDR3 length: 13 residues. In DNA form, the CDR3 reads TGTGCCAGCCGGAGGGTGCTGAACACTGAAGCTTTCTTT. This encodes CASRRVLNTEAFF.

The chain recombines TRBV29-1 with TRBJ1-2; perhaps TRBD1 as D (6 bases). This CDR3 has 12 residues. V lost 5 bases to trimming and J lost 2 bases, with 9 bases between them. The germline V gene has CDR1 SQVTM and CDR2 ANQGSEA. The CDR3 DNA follows: TGCAGCGTTTCCGACAGGAACTATGGCTACACCTTC. As protein: CSVSDRNYGYTF.

V and J are TRBV27 and TRBJ1-1, with D unclear. V was shortened by 0 bases and J by 0 bases, with 8 bases between the two germline ends. Germline V gives CDR1 MNHEY, CDR2 SMNVEV (reference sequence). The CDR3 sequence is 15 residues long. DNA for the CDR3: TGTGCCAGCAGTTTATCGGCAGCCTTGAACACTGAAGCTTTCTTT. Translation gives CASSLSAALNTEAFF.

The CDR3 coding sequence is TGTGCCAGCTCTGCGTTAGGGCAGGGAGACGAAGCTTTCTTT. Protein sequence: CASSALGQGDEAFF. V gene TRBV7-2 combines with J gene TRBJ1-1; D perhaps matches TRBD1 (5 bases). V shed 8 bases and J shed 8 bases, with 21 bases lying between them. Germline V lookup: CDR1 SGHTA, CDR2 FQGNSA. There are 14 residues in the CDR3.

This chain joins TRBV2 and TRBJ1-5, with 9 positions matching TRBD1. The CDR3 spans 20 residues. J gave up 3 bases and V 7 bases, and 22 bases lay outside the gene matches. Looked up from germline, CDR1 is SNHLY and CDR2 is FYNNEI. The CDR3, as DNA: TGTGCCAGCAAACTCCGCCCGGGACAGGGATCGGGACATGTCAATCAGCCCCAGCATTTT. Translating it yields CASKLRPGQGSGHVNQPQHF.

V usage is TRBV6-5 and J usage is TRBJ1-2; D is possibly TRBD1 (6 bases). This CDR3 spans 12 amino acids. V was cut by 4 bases and J by 7 bases, with 10 bases left in between. Germline V gives CDR1 MNHEY, CDR2 SVGAGI. The CDR3 DNA reads as TGTGCCAGCAGTTCGCAGGGGTTTGGCTACACCTTC. Translating it yields CASSSQGFGYTF.

This clone is a singleton in its sample. The rearrangement joins TRBV5-3 to TRBJ1-3; D is unresolved. TRBV5-3 is labeled an ORF, and its function is uncertain. Trimming cost V 3 bases and J 3 bases, with 16 bases left between them. The CDR3 has 16 residues. The chain's CDR3 is CARSSFTSPGGNTIYF. The DNA for the CDR3 is TGTGCCAGAAGCTCTTTTACCAGTCCTGGTGGAAACACCATATATTTT.

The rearrangement joins TRBV6-5 to TRBJ1-1; a possible D gene is TRBD1 (6 bases). There are 12 residues in the CDR3. The V gene's germline CDR1 is MNHEY and CDR2 SVGAGI. V was cut by 6 bases and J by 5 bases, with 10 bases left in between. The CDR3 loop is CASRDRFTEAFF. The CDR3 DNA is TGTGCCAGCAGAGACAGGTTTACTGAAGCTTTCTTT.

J is TRBJ2-7 and V is TRBV6-4; TRBD2 matches 11 bases. Germline CDR1 and CDR2: MRHNA and SNTAGT. The CDR3 covers 15 residues. Germline trimming cut 0 bases from V and 6 bases from J; bases unmatched to any gene: 4. This CDR3 reads CASSDSTSGSFEQYF. The CDR3 DNA sequence: TGTGCCAGCAGTGACTCTACTAGCGGGAGTTTCGAGCAGTACTTC.

The chain carries TRBV7-3 and TRBJ2-7; the D gene is possibly TRBD1 (5 bases). Germline values: CDR1 SGHTA, CDR2 FQGTGA. This CDR3 has 15 residues. Trimming took 5 bases from V and 2 from J, leaving 16 bases between them. The CDR3 bases are TGTGCCAGCAGCCCGACCGCGACAGCAACCTACGAGCAGTACTTC. Translated: CASSPTATATYEQYF. Supplemented by reference TRBV7-3 and TRBJ2-7, the full variable domain reads GAGVSQTPSNKVTEKGKYVELRCDPISGHTALYWYRQSLGQGPEFLIYFQGTGAADDSGLPNDRFFAVRPEGSVSTLKIQRTERGDSAVYLCASSPTATATYEQYFGPGTRLTVT.

Points on this clone: The sample carries other DNA sequences with the same CDR3. This chain connects TRBV9 to TRBJ2-3; 13 bases are shared with TRBD2. Germline loops: CDR1 SGDLS, CDR2 YYNGEE. Trimming removed 2 bases from V and 3 bases from J; junction bases left unmatched: 3. This CDR3 contains 16 residues. Here the CDR3 DNA reads TGTGCCAGCAGCGTCAGGACTAGCGGGAGTACAGATACGCAGTATTTT. Encoded protein: CASSVRTSGSTDTQYF. The variable domain in full, with the rest retrieved from reference TRBV9 and TRBJ2-3, is DSGVTQTPKHLITATGQRVTLRCSPRSGDLSVYWYQQSLDQGLQFLIQYYNGEERAKGNILERFSAQQFPDLHSELNLSSLELGDSALYFCASSVRTSGSTDTQYFGPGTRLTVL.

Comments on this clone: In the same sample, other DNA sequences code for this CDR3. The rearrangement uses TRBV18 and TRBJ1-1; D uncertain. V dropped 1 base and J dropped 4 bases, with 7 bases sitting between them. The CDR3 loop spans 13 amino acids. The V gene's germline CDR1 is KGHSH and CDR2 LQKENI. The CDR3 region is CASSPQGSTEAFF. As DNA, the CDR3 is TGTGCCAGCTCACCACAGGGTAGCACTGAAGCTTTCTTT.

The rearrangement uses TRBV11-3 and TRBJ2-1; no reliable D call. The V end was cut by 1 base, the J end by 9 bases, with 10 bases between. Germline V gives CDR1 SGHNT, CDR2 YENEEA. The CDR3 covers 13 residues. CDR3 bases: TGTGCCAGCAGCTTAGGGACGGTCGGTGAGCAGTTCTTC. As protein: CASSLGTVGEQFF.

This chain uses TRBV2 with TRBJ2-6; D is undetermined. V was cut by 8 bases and J by 0 bases, with 11 bases left in between. Germline-derived CDR1 and CDR2 are SNHLY and FYNNEI. CDR3 length: 15 amino acids. The CDR3: CASSATDSGANVLTF. CDR3 nucleotide sequence: TGTGCCAGCTCGGCAACGGACTCTGGGGCCAACGTCCTGACTTTC.

The chain uses TRBV28 and TRBJ2-7; tentatively, D is TRBD1 (8 bases). The V gene lost 5 bases and the J gene lost 0 bases, with 14 bases spanning the gap. The CDR3 sequence is 15 residues long. The germline gives CDR1 MDHEN, CDR2 SYDVKM. The CDR3 region is CASSPQGGPSYEQYF. CDR3 nucleotide sequence: TGTGCCAGCAGTCCACAGGGGGGGCCCTCCTACGAGCAGTACTTC. The full variable domain, with the rest looked up from reference TRBV28 and TRBJ2-7, is DVKVTQSSRYLVKRTGEKVFLECVQDMDHENMFWYRQDPGLGLRLIYFSYDVKMKEKGDIPEGYSVSREKKERFSLILESASTNQTSMYLCASSPQGGPSYEQYFGPGTRLTVT.

V is TRBV18 and J is TRBJ2-1; 9 bases line up with TRBD2. The CDR3 is 17 residues long. V was clipped by 0 bases and J by 8 bases; unmatched bases: 11. Germline assignment: CDR1 KGHSH and CDR2 LQKENI. The CDR3 loop reads CASSPPVNSGSQDEQFF. For the CDR3, the DNA is TGTGCCAGCTCACCACCGGTTAATAGCGGGAGTCAAGATGAGCAGTTCTTC.

Here the CDR3 reads CASSRGGSIGANVLTF. The CDR3 nucleotides read TGTGCCAGCAGTAGGGGAGGGTCAATCGGGGCCAACGTCCTGACTTTC. This chain connects TRBV28 to TRBJ2-6; 7 bases are a match to TRBD2. Losses at the gene ends were 5 bases for V and 4 bases for J; bases not matched to a gene: 8. Germline V lookup: CDR1 MDHEN, CDR2 SYDVKM. The CDR3 contains 16 residues.

This chain connects TRBV7-3 to TRBJ1-2; TRBD1 might be the D (5 bases). This CDR3 region has 15 residues. Looked up from germline, CDR1 is SGHTA and CDR2 is FQGTGA. The germline V and J ends were trimmed by 5 bases and 1 base, with 14 bases remaining between them. CDR3 nucleotide sequence: TGTGCCAGCAGCCCACGACCGGGGGATAACTATGGCTACACCTTC. Residues: CASSPRPGDNYGYTF.

The chain has TRBV28 and TRBJ2-7; TRBD2 is a possible D gene (6 bases). Germline V gives CDR1 MDHEN, CDR2 SYDVKM. CDR3 size: 15 residues. Deletions cut 4 bases from V and 7 bases from J, with 20 bases between. CDR3 coding DNA: TGTGCCAGCAGTTCCAGCAGGGACTTATACGTAGAGCAGTACTTC. Its translation: CASSSSRDLYVEQYF.

This sequence joins TRBV16 and TRBJ1-3; D unresolved. The CDR3 covers 13 residues. From germline, CDR1 is KGHSY and CDR2 FQNENV. V was clipped by 0 bases and J by 4 bases, with 4 bases between them. The CDR3 protein is CASSQSGGNTIYF. CDR3 in DNA: TGTGCCAGCAGCCAATCGGGAGGAAACACCATATATTTT. Using reference TRBV16 and TRBJ1-3 for the parts outside the CDR3, the full variable domain is GEEVAQTPKHLVRGEGQKAKLYCAPIKGHSYVFWYQQVLKNEFKFLISFQNENVFDETGMPKERFSAKCLPNSPCSLEIQATKLEDSAVYFCASSQSGGNTIYFGEGSWLTVV.

The chain is built from TRBV19 and TRBJ2-1; TRBD2 agrees at 9 bases. The trim removed 3 bases at V and 6 bases at J, leaving 6 bases unmatched. Germline-derived CDR1 and CDR2 are LNHDA and SQIVND (reference sequence). The CDR3 runs to 15 residues. In nucleotides, the CDR3 is TGTGCCAGTAGTATGGTAGCGGGAGTTGGCAATGAGCAGTTCTTC. Amino acid sequence: CASSMVAGVGNEQFF.

This clone was observed a single time. The chain employs TRBV19 and TRBJ2-7, with TRBD2 as a possible D gene (6 bases). The V gene's germline CDR1 is LNHDA and CDR2 SQIVND (reference sequence). The CDR3 is 15 amino acids. V dropped 5 bases and J dropped 0 bases, with 14 bases sitting between them. The CDR3 here is CASSGGAQDSYEQYF. The CDR3 nucleotides read TGTGCCAGTAGTGGCGGGGCACAGGACTCCTACGAGCAGTACTTC.

The count of this clone is one. The CDR3 sequence: CASSVRRDGNTSGRYEQYF. The CDR3 region has the DNA TGCGCCAGCAGCGTCCGCCGGGACGGAAACACTAGCGGGAGGTACGAGCAGTACTTC. The chain joins TRBV4-1 to TRBJ2-7, with 12 bases fitting TRBD2. The CDR3 extends over 19 amino acids. V dropped 5 bases and J dropped 4; count of bases not matched to a gene: 18. Germline assignment: CDR1 MGHRA and CDR2 YSYEKL.

The rearrangement uses TRBV6-1 and TRBJ1-2; D gene unclear. This CDR3 region has 12 residues. V was shortened by 4 bases and J by 3 bases, with 6 bases between the two germline ends. Germline lookup yields CDR1 MNHNS and CDR2 SASEGT. The CDR3 protein is CASSGTYYGYTF. In DNA, the CDR3 is TGTGCCAGCAGTGGGACGTACTATGGCTACACCTTC.

This sequence joins TRBV5-1 and TRBJ1-5, with a weak D call TRBD1 (6 bases). Trimming took off 4 bases at V and 6 bases at J, with 17 bases between the two ends. Per the germline V gene, CDR1 is SGHRS and CDR2 is YFSETQ. The CDR3 sequence is 15 residues long. CDR3 amino acids: CASSPEGVRGQPQHF. CDR3 DNA: TGCGCCAGCAGCCCCGAGGGGGTACGGGGTCAGCCCCAGCATTTT. Filled out from reference TRBV5-1 and TRBJ1-5, the complete variable domain reads KAGVTQTPRYLIKTRGQQVTLSCSPISGHRSVSWYQQTPGQGLQFLFEYFSETQRNKGNFPGRFSGRQFSNSRSEMNVSTLELGDSALYLCASSPEGVRGQPQHFGDGTRLSIL.

As to this clone: At one boundary the junction diverges from the germline segment, which might be a read error. The chain employs TRBV30 and TRBJ2-3; 8 bases agree with TRBD1. CDR1 is GTSNPN and CDR2 is SVGIG in the germline V gene (reference sequence). The CDR3 runs 11 residues. The CDR3 DNA reads as TGTGCCTGGAGTTCAAACGAAGGACAGGGTTTT. Translation: CAWSSNEGQGF.